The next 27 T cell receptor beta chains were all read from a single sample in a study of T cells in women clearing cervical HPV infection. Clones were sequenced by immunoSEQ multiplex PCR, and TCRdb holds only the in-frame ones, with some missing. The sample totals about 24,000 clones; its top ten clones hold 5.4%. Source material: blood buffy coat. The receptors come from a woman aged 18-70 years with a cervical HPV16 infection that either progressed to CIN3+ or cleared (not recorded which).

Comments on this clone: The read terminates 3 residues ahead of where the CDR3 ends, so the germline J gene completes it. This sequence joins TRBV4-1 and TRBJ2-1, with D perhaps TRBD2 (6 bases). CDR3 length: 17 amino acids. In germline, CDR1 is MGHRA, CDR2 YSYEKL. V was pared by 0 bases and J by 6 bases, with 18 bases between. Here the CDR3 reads CASSQDPGGSRFNEQFF. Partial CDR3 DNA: TGCGCCAGCAGCCAAGATCCCGGGGGAAGTAGGTTCAATGAG.

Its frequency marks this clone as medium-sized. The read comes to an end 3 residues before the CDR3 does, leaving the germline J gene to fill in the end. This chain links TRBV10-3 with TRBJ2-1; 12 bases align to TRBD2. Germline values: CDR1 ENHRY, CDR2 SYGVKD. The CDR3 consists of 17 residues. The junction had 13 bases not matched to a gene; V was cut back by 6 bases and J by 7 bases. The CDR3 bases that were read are TGTGCCATCAGGCCGACTAGCGGGGGACCCGGCGGAAATGAG. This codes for CAIRPTSGGPGGNE. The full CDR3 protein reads CAIRPTSGGPGGNEQFF.

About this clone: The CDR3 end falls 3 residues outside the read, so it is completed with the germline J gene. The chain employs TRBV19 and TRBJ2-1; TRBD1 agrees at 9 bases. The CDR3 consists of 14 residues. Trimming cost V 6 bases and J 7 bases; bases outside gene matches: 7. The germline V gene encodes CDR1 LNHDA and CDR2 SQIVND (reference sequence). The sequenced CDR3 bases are TGTGCCAGTAGGGGGGACAGGGAAATTAATGAG. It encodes CASRGDREINE. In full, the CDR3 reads CASRGDREINEQFF.

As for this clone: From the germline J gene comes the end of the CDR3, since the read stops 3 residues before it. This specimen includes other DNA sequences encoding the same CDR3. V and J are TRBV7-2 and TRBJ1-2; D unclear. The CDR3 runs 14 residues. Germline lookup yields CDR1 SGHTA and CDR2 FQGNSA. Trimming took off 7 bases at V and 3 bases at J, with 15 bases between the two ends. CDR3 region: CASNRNGLDYGYTF. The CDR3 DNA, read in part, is TGTGCCAGCAATAGAAACGGGTTGGACTATGGC.

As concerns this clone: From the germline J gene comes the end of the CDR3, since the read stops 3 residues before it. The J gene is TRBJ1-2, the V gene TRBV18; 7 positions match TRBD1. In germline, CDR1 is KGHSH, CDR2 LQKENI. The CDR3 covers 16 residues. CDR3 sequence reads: CASSPPRQGVTDTYTF. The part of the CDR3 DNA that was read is TGTGCCAGCTCACCACCCAGGCAGGGGGTCACAGATACC.

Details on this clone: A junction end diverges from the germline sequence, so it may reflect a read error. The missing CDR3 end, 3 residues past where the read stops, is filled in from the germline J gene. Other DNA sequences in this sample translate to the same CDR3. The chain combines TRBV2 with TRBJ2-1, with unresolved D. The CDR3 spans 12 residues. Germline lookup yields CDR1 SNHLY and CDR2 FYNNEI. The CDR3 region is CASSVGRSEQFF. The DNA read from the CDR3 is TGTGCCAGTAGTGTGGGCAGGAGTGAG.

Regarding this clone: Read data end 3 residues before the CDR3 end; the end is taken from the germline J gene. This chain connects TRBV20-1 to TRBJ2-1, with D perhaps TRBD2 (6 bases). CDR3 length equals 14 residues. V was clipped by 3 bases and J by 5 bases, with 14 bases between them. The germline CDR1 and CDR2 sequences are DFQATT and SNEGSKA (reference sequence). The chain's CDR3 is CSASGRDFHNEQFF. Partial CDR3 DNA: TGCAGTGCTAGCGGCCGGGACTTTCACAATGAG.

The CDR3 bases that were read are TGTGCCAGCAGTGATGTCAGGGCGGGC. Protein sequence: CASSDVRAG. From start to end, the CDR3 is CASSDVRAGYTF. The chain carries TRBV2 and TRBJ1-2, with D possibly being TRBD1 (5 bases). The CDR3 goes on 3 residues after the read ends, and that part is filled in from the germline J gene. The CDR3 loop spans 12 amino acids. The germline CDR1 and CDR2 sequences are SNHLY and FYNNEI.

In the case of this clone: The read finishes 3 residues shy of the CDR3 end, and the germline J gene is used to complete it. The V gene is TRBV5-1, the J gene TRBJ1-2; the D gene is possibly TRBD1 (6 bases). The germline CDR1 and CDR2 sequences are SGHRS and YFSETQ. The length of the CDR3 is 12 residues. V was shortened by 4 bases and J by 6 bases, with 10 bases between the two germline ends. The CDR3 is CASSTGGDGYTF. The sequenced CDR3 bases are TGCGCCAGCAGCACGGGGGGCGATGGC.

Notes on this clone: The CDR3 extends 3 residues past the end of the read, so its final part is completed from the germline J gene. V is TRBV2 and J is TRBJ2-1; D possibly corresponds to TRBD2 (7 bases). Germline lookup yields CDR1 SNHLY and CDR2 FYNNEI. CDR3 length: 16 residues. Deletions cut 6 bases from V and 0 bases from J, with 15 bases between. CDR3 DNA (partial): TGTGCCAGCAGGAGAGGGGGAGGGAGCTCCTACAATGAG. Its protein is CASRRGGGSSYNE. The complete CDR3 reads CASRRGGGSSYNEQFF.

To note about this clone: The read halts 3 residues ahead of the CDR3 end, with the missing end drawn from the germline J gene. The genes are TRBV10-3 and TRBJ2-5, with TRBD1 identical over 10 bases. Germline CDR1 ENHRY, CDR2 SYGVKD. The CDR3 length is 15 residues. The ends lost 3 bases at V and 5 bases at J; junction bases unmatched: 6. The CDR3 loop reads CAISDGTGDRETQYF. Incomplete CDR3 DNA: TGTGCCATCAGTGATGGGACAGGGGATAGGGAGACC.

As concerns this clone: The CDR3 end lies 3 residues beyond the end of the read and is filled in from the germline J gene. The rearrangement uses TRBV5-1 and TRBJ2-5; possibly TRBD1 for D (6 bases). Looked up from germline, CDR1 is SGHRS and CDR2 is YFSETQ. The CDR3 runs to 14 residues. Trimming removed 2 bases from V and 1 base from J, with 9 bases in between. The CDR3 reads CASSLGGTQETQYF. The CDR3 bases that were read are TGCGCCAGCAGCTTAGGGGGTACCCAAGAGACC. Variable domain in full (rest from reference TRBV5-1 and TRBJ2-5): KAGVTQTPRYLIKTRGQQVTLSCSPISGHRSVSWYQQTPGQGLQFLFEYFSETQRNKGNFPGRFSGRQFSNSRSEMNVSTLELGDSALYLCASSLGGTQETQYFGPGTRLLVL.

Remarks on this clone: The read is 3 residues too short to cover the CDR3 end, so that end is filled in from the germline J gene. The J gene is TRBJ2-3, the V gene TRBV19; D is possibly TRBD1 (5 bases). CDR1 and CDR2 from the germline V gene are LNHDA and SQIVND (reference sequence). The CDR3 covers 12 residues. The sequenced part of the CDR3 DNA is TGTGCCCGTCCTGCAGGGTCCCAGCCG. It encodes CARPAGSQP. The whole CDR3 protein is CARPAGSQPQYF.

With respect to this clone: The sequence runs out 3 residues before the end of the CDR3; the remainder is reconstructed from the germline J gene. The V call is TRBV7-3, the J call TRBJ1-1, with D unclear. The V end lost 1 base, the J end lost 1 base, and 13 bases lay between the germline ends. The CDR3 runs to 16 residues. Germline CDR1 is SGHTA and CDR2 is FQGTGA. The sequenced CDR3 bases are TGTGCCAGCAGCTTAAGTAGGCTCCCGGGGAACACTGAA. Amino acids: CASSLSRLPGNTE. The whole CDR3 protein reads CASSLSRLPGNTEAFF.

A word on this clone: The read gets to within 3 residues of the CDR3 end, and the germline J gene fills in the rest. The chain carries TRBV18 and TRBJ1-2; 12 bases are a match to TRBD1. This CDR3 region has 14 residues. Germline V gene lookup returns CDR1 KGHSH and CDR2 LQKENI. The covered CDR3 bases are TGTGCCAGCTCCCCCGGGACAGGGGGCCACATC. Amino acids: CASSPGTGGHI. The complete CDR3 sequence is CASSPGTGGHIYTF.

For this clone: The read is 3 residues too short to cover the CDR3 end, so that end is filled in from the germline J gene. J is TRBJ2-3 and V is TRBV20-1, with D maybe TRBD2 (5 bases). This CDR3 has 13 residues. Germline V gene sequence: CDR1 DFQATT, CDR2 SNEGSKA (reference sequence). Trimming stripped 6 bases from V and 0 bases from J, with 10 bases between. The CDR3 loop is CSAPRTSTDTQYF. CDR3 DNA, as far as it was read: TGCAGTGCCCCCCGGACTAGCACAGATACG.

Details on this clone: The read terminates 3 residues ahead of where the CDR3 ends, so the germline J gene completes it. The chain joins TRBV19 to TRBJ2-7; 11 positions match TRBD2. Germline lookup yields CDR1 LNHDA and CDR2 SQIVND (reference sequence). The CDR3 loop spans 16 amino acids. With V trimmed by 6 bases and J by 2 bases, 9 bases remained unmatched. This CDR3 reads CASSPRASGRTYEQYF. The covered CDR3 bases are TGTGCCAGTAGCCCCCGGGCTAGCGGGAGGACCTACGAG.

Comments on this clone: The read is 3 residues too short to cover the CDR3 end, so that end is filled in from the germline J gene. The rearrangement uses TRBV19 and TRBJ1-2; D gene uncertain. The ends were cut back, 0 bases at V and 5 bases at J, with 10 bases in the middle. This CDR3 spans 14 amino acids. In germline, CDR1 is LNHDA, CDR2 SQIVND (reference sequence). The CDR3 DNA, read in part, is TGTGCCAGTAGTATAGATCGGGGTGGATATGGC. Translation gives CASSIDRGGYG. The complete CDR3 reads CASSIDRGGYGYTF.

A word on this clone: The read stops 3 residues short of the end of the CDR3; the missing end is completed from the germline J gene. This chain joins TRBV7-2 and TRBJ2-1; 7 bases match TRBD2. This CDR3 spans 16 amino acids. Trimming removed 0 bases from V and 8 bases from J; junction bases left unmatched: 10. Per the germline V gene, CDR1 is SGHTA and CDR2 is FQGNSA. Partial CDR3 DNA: TGTGCCAGCAGCTTAGCTCTGGCTAGCGGACCTCATGAG. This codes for CASSLALASGPHE. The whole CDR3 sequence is CASSLALASGPHEQFF.

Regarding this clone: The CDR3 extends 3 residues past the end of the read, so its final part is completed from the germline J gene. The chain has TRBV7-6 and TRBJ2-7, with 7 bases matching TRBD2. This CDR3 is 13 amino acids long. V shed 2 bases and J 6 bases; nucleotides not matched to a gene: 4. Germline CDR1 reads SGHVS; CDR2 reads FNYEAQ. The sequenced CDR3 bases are TGTGCCAGCAGCTTAACGGGGGAGGGCGAG. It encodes CASSLTGEGE. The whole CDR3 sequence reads CASSLTGEGEQYF.

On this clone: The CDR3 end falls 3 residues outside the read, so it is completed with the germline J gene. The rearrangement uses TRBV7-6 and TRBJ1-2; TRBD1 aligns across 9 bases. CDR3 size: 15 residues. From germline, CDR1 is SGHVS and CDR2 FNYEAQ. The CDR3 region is CASSKNRGPTYDYTF. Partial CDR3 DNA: TGTGCCAGCAGCAAAAACAGGGGGCCCACCTACGAC.

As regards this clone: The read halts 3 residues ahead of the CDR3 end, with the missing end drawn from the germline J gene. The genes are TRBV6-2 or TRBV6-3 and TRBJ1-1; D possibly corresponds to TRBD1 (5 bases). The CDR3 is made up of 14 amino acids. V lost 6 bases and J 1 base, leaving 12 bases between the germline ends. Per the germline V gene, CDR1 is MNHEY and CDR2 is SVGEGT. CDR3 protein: CASRVGDWNTEAFF. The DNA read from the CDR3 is TGTGCCAGCAGGGTGGGGGACTGGAACACTGAA.

CDR3 amino acids: CASSLAGETNEKLFF. The CDR3 bases that were read are TGCGCCAGCAGCTTAGCAGGGGAAACTAATGAAAAA. This chain uses TRBV5-1 with TRBJ1-4, with D possibly matching TRBD1 (6 bases). Sequencing ends 3 residues short of the CDR3 end; the germline J gene provides the rest. The ends were cut back, 2 bases at V and 1 base at J, with 9 bases in the middle. The CDR3 loop spans 15 amino acids. Germline V gives CDR1 SGHRS, CDR2 YFSETQ.

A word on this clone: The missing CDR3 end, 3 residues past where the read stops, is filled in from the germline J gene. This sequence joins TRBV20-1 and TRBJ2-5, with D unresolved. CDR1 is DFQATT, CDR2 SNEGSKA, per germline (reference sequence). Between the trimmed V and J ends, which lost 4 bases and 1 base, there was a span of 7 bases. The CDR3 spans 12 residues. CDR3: CSATKSQETQYF. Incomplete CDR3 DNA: TGCAGTGCTACTAAGTCCCAAGAGACC.

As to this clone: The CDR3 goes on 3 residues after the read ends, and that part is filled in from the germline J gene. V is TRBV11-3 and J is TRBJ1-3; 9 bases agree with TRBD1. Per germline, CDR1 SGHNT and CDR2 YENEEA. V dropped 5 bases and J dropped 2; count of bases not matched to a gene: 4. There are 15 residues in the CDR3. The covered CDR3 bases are TGTGCCAGCAGCCGGGGACAGGGTCCTGGAAACACC. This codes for CASSRGQGPGNT. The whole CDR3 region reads CASSRGQGPGNTIYF.

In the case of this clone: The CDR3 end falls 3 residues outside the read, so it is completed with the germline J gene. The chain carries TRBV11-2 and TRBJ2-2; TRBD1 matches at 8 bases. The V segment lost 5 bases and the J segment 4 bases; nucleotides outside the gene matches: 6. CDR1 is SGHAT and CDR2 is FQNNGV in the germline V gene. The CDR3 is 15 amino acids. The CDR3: CASSPAGTGTGELFF. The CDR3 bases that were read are TGTGCCAGCAGCCCGGCCGGGACAGGCACCGGGGAG.

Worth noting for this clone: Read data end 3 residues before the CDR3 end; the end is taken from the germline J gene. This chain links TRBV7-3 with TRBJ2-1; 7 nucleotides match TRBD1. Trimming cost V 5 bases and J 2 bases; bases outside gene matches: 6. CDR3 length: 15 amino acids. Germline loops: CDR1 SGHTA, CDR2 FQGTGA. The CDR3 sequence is CASSQGVTPYNEQFF. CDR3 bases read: TGTGCCAGCAGCCAGGGGGTAACGCCCTACAATGAG.